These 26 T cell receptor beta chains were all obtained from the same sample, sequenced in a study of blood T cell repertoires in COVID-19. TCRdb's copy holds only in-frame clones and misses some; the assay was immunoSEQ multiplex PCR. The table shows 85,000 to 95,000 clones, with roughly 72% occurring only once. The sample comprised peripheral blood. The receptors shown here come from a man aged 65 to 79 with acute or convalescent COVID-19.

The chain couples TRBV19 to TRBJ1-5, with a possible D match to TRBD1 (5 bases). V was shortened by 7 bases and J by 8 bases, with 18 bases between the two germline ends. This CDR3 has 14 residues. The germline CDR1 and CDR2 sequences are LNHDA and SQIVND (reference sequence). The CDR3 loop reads CASTVSRGWEPQHF. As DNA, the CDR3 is TGTGCCAGTACCGTTAGTAGGGGCTGGGAGCCCCAGCATTTT.

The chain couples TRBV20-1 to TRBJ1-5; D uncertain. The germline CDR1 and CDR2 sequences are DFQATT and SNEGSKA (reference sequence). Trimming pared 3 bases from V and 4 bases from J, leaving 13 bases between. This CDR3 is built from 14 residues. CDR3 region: CSASDQTINQPQHF. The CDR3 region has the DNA TGCAGTGCTAGTGATCAGACTATTAATCAGCCCCAGCATTTT.

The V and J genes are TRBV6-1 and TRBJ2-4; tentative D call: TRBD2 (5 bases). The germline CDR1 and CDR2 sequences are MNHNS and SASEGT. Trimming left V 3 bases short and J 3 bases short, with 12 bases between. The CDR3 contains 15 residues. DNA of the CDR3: TGTGCCAGCAGTGAGGACTGGACCCACAAAAACATTCAGTACTTC. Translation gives CASSEDWTHKNIQYF.

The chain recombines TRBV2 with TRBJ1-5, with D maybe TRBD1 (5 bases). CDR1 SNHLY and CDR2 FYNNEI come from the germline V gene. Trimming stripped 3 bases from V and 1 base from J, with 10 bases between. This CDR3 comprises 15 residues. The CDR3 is CASSDGGWSNQPQHF. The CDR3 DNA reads TGTGCCAGCAGTGACGGGGGTTGGAGCAATCAGCCCCAGCATTTT.

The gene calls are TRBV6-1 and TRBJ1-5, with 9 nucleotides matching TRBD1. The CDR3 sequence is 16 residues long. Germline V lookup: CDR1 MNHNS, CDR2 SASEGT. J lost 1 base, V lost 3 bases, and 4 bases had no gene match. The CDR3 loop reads CASSDPDRGSNQPQHF. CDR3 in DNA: TGTGCCAGCAGTGACCCCGACAGGGGGAGCAATCAGCCCCAGCATTTT.

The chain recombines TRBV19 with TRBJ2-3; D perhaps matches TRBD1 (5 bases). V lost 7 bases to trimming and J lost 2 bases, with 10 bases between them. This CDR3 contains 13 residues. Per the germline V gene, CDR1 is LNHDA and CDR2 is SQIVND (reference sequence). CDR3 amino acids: CASIDSYTDTQYF. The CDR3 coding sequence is TGTGCCAGTATAGACAGTTACACAGATACGCAGTATTTT.

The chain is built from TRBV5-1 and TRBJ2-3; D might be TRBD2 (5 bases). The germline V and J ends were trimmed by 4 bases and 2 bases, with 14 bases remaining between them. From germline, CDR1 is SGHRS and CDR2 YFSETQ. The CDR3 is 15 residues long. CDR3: CASSLGEYNTDTQYF. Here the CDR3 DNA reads TGCGCCAGCAGCCTCGGGGAGTACAACACAGATACGCAGTATTTT.

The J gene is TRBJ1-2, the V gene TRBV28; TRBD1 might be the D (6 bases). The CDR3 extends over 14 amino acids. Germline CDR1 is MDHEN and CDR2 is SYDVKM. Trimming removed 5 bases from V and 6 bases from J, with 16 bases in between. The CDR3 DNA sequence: TGTGCCAGCAGTCCCCTGGCGGGGGCAAATGGCTACACCTTC. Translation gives CASSPLAGANGYTF.

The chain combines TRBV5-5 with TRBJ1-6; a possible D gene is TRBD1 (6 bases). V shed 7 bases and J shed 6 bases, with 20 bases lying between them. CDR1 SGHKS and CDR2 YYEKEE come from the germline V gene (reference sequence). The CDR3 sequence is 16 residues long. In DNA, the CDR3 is TGTGCCAGCTCCGGAGGCCTGGGGGCAGGTAATTCACCCCTCCACTTT. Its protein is CASSGGLGAGNSPLHF.

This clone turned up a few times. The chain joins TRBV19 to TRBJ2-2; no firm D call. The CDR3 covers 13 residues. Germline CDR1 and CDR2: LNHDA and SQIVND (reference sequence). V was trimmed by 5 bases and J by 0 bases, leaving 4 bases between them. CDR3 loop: CASSYTNTGELFF. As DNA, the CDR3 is TGTGCCAGTAGTTATACGAACACCGGGGAGCTGTTTTTT.

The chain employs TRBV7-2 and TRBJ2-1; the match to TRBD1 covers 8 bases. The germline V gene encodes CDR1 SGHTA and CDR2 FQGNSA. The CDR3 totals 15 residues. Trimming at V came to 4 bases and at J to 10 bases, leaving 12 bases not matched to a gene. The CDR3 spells CASSSQGGVNLEQFF. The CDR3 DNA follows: TGTGCCAGCAGCTCACAGGGGGGAGTTAATTTGGAGCAGTTCTTC.

The CDR3: CASKPKTGGADTQYF. In nucleotides, the CDR3 is TGCGCCAGCAAACCGAAGACAGGGGGCGCAGATACGCAGTATTTT. The chain couples TRBV5-1 to TRBJ2-3; TRBD1 aligns across 10 bases. V shed 6 bases and J 4 bases; nucleotides not matched to a gene: 8. CDR3 length equals 15 residues. CDR1 is SGHRS, CDR2 YFSETQ, per germline.

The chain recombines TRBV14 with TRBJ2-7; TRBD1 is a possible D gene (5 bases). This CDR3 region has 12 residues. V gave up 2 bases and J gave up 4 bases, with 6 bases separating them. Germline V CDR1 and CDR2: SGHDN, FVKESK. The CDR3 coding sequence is TGTGCCAGCAGCCAACAGGGTTACGAGCAGTACTTC. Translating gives CASSQQGYEQYF. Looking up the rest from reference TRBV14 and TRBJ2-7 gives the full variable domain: EAGVTQFPSHSVIEKGQTVTLRCDPISGHDNLYWYRRVMGKEIKFLLHFVKESKQDESGMPNNRFLAERTGGTYSTLKVQPAELEDSGVYFCASSQQGYEQYFGPGTRLTVT.

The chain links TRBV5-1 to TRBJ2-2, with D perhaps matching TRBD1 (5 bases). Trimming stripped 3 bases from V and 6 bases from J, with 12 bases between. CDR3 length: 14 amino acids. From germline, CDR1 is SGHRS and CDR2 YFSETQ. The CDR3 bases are TGCGCCAGCAGCTCTGGTTTGGGGCCCGGGGAGCTGTTTTTT. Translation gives CASSSGLGPGELFF.

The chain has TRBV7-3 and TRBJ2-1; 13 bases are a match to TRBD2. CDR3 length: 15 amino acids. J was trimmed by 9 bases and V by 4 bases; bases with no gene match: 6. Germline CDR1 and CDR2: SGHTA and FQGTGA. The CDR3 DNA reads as TGTGCCAGCAGCTCAGGACTAGCGGGAGTCCGTGAGCAGTTCTTC. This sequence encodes CASSSGLAGVREQFF.

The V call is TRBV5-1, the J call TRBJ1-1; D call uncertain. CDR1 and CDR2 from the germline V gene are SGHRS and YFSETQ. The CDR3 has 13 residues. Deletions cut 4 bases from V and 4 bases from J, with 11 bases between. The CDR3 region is CASSVEGSTEAFF. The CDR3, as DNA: TGCGCCAGCAGCGTAGAGGGTAGCACTGAAGCTTTCTTT.

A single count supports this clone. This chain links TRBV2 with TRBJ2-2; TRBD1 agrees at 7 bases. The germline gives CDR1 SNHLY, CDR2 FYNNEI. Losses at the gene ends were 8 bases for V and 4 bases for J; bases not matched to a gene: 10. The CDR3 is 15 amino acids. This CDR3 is CASGAGTDSTGELFF. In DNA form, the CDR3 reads TGTGCCAGCGGCGCCGGGACAGATAGCACCGGGGAGCTGTTTTTT.

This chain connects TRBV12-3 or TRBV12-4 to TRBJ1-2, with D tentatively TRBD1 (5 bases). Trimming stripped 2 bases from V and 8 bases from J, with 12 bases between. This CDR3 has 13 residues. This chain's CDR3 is CASSLQGFLGYTF. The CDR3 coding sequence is TGTGCCAGCAGTTTACAGGGATTTTTGGGCTACACCTTC.

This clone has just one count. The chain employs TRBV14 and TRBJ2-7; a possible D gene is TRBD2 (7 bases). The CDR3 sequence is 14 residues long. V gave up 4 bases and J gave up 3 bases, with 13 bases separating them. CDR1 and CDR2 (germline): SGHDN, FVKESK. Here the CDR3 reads CASSLDRTSYEQYF. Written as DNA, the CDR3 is TGTGCCAGCAGCCTCGACAGGACTAGCTACGAGCAGTACTTC.

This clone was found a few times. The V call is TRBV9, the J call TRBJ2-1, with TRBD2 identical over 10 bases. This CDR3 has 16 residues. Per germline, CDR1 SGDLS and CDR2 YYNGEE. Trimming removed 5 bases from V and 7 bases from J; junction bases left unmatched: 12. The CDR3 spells CASSGLASGRLNEQFF. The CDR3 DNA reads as TGTGCCAGCAGTGGATTGGCTAGCGGGAGATTGAATGAGCAGTTCTTC.

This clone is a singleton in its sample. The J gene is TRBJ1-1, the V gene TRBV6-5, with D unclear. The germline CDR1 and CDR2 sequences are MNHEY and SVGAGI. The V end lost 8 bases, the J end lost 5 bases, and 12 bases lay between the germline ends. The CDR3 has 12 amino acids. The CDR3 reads CASGKPGTEAFF. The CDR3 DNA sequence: TGTGCCAGCGGTAAGCCGGGGACTGAAGCTTTCTTT.

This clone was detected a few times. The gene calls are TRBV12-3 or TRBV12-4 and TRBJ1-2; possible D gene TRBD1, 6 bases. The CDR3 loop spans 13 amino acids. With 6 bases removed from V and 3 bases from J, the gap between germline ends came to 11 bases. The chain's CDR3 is CASSEQGYYGYTF. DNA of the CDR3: TGTGCCAGCAGCGAACAGGGTTACTATGGCTACACCTTC.

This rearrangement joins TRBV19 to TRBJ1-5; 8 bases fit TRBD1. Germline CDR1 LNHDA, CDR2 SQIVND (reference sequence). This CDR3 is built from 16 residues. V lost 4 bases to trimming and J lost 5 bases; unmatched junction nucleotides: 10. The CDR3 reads CASSTFDRGVYQPQHF. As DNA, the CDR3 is TGTGCCAGTAGTACCTTCGACAGGGGAGTGTATCAGCCCCAGCATTTT.

The chain's CDR3 is CASSQVKGAKGAYEQYF. The CDR3 nucleotides read TGTGCCAGCAGCCAAGTGAAAGGGGCAAAGGGGGCCTACGAGCAGTACTTC. The genes are TRBV14 and TRBJ2-7; maybe TRBD1 (6 bases). The CDR3 spans 17 residues. Germline assignment: CDR1 SGHDN and CDR2 FVKESK. The ends were cut back, 1 base at V and 2 bases at J, with 18 bases in the middle.

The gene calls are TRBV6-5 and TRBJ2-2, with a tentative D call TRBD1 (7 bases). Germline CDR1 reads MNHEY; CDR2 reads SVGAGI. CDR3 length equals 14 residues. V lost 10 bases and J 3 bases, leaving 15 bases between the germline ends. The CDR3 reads CATQDREDTGELFF. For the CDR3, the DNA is TGTGCCACCCAAGACAGGGAGGACACCGGGGAGCTGTTTTTT.

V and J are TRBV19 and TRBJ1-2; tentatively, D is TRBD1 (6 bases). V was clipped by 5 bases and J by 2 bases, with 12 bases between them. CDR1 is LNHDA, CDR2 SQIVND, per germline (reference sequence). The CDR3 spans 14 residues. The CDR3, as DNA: TGTGCCAGTAGTCAAGACAGGATGAACTATGGCTACACCTTC. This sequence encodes CASSQDRMNYGYTF.